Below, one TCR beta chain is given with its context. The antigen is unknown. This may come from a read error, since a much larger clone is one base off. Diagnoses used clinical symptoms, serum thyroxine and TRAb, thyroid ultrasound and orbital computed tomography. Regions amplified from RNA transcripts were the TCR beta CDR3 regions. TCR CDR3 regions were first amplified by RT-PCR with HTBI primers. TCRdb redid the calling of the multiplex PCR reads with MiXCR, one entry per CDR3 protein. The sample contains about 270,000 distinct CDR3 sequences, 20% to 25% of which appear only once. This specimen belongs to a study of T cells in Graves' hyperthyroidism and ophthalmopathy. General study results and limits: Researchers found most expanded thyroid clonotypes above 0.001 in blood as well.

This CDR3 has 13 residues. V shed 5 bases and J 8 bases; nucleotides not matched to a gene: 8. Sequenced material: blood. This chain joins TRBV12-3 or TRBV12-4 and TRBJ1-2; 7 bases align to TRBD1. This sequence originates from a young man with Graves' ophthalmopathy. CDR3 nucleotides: TGTGCCAGCAGTATCGGGGCAGGGGGAGGCTACACCTTC. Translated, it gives CASSIGAGGGYTF.